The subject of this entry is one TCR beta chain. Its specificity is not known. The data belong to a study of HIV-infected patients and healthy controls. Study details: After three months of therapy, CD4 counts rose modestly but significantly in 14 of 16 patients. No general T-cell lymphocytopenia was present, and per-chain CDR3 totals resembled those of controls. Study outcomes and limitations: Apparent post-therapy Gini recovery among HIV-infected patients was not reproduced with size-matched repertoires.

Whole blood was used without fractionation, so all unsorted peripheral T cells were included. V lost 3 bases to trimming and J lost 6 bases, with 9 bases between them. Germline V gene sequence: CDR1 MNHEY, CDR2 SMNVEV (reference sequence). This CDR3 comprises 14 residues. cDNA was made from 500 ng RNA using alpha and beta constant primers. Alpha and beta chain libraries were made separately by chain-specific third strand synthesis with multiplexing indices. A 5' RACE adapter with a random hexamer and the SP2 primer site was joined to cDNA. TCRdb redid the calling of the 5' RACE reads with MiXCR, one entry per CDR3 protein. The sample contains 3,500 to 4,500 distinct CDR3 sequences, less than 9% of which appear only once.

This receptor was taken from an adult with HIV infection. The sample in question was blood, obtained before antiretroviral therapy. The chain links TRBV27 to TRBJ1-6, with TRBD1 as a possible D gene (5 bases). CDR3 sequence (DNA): TGTGCCAGCAGTTTTGGGACTTCTAATTCACCCCTCCACTTT. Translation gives CASSFGTSNSPLHF.